The clone carrying this TCR beta chain was counted a few times. This sample was included in a study of blood T cell repertoires in COVID-19. In the source study's methods: Amplification of reference gene primers was used by the study to estimate nucleated cell counts. Libraries were prepared by immunoSEQ multiplex PCR; TCRdb keeps only in-frame clonotypes and omits some of them. That table is the source of V, J and clone size, and D and trimming were worked out from the DNA. The data contain 90,000 to 120,000 clones, about two thirds of them singletons. The germline V gene has CDR1 SGDLS and CDR2 YYNGEE. Trimming left V 4 bases short and J 5 bases short, with 16 bases between. The CDR3 consists of 15 residues.

Source material: peripheral blood. This sequence originates from a woman between 40 and 55 years old with acute or convalescent COVID-19. V gene TRBV9 combines with J gene TRBJ2-1; a possible D gene is TRBD1 (5 bases). CDR3 amino acids: CASSPRAPLDNEQFF. The CDR3 DNA follows: TGTGCCAGCAGCCCCAGGGCGCCCCTTGACAATGAGCAGTTCTTC.